Listed below are T cell receptor beta chains from one sample, sequenced in a study of neoadjuvant anti-PD-1 for oral cavity cancer. Method: immunoSEQ multiplex PCR; TCRdb's copy keeps in-frame clones and lacks some. The table lists some 61,000 clones, approximately 81% of them singletons. Sequencing was performed on PBMCs, taken after nivolumab (anti-PD-1) treatment. These receptors all stem from a person between 40 and 80 years old with oral cavity squamous cell carcinoma. Both conserved end residues are part of each CDR3. Fields, in order: V gene, J gene, clone size, CDR3 protein. Size tells how often a clone was seen (once, few, many) or the class of an expanded clone, and some rows leave it out.

TRBV4-1,TRBJ2-2,-,CASSQVLLPTGELFF
TRBV5-6,TRBJ2-1,-,CASSWGGLAGGMGEQFF
TRBV7-7,TRBJ1-1,-,CASSATGEGEAFF
TRBV4-2,TRBJ2-3,-,CASSLGAGRGDTQYF
TRBV4-1,TRBJ1-1,-,CASSQDRQGGSFTEAFF
TRBV6-5,TRBJ1-2,-,CAIARTGPYGYTF
TRBV28,TRBJ1-4,-,CASSSPGLNGEKLFF
TRBV19,TRBJ2-1,-,CASTSRDRVSGYNEQFF
TRBV7-3,TRBJ1-1,-,CASSLSEGGEAFF
TRBV6-6,TRBJ2-7,-,CASSRDAGFEQYF
TRBV25-1,TRBJ1-1,-,CASSGGATGNPRRAEAFF
TRBV5-1,TRBJ2-7,-,CASSLAGVGEQYF
TRBV6-4,TRBJ2-1,-,CASLIQFGGNEQFF
TRBV19,TRBJ1-4,once,CASRPRHSTNEKLFF
TRBV5-1,TRBJ2-7,-,CASSPTSGINEQYF
TRBV19,TRBJ1-5,-,CASRPRRDYSNQPQHF
TRBV29-1,TRBJ1-2,-,CSVEGGTDLYYGYTF
TRBV25-1,TRBJ2-2,-,CASTKQGSTGELFF
TRBV13,TRBJ2-2,-,CASSFGTSGSDTGELFF
TRBV28,TRBJ2-1,-,CASSSPGLAGEGYNEQFF
TRBV9,TRBJ2-1,-,CASSRLAGDPYNEQFF
TRBV4-1,TRBJ1-5,-,CASSQGGQGNQPQHF
TRBV6-4,TRBJ2-2,-,CASSVSTSGMVGELFF
TRBV6-1,TRBJ2-5,-,CASSEEGWTQYF
TRBV19,TRBJ1-1,-,CASSYGTEAFF
TRBV27,TRBJ2-7,-,CASSFGGNSYEQYF
TRBV5-1,TRBJ2-3,-,CASSLGQVGHDTQYF
TRBV6-1,TRBJ1-5,-,CASSQPNQPQHF
TRBV11-2,TRBJ1-1,-,CASSLDVYMNTEAFF
TRBV29-1,TRBJ2-1,-,CSVAGGSLGDEQFF
TRBV29-1,TRBJ1-4,-,CSGIQGEKGKLFF
TRBV14,TRBJ2-7,-,CASSRGRLYEQYF
TRBV4-2,TRBJ2-4,-,CASSQVGGSGIQYF
TRBV30,TRBJ2-1,few,CAWSRPLIYNEQFF
TRBV27,TRBJ1-2,-,CASSRQGANYGYTF
TRBV2,TRBJ2-2,-,CASSGSGRVGGELFF